The 28 T cell receptor beta chains given below trace back to one sample, sequenced in a study of T cell responses to AZD1222 COVID-19 vaccine. Assay used: immunoSEQ multiplex PCR; TCRdb lists only in-frame clones, some missing. The table shows 40,000 to 55,000 clones, with roughly 90% occurring only once. The sample was peripheral blood, taken 28 days after the second AZD1222 dose. The origin of the receptors is an adult who received the AZD1222 COVID-19 vaccine.

This rearrangement joins TRBV2 to TRBJ2-1, with D unresolved. Germline V lookup: CDR1 SNHLY, CDR2 FYNNEI. The CDR3 is 16 amino acids. Between the trimmed V and J ends, which lost 4 bases and 2 bases, there was a span of 15 bases. The CDR3 here is CASSVNPLGPYNEQFF. The DNA for the CDR3 is TGTGCCAGCAGTGTAAACCCCTTAGGGCCCTACAATGAGCAGTTCTTC.

Regarding this clone: One junction end disagrees with the germline gene, perhaps due to a read error. The V call is TRBV6-2 or TRBV6-3, the J call TRBJ2-5; TRBD2 agrees at 9 bases. This CDR3 is 13 amino acids long. Germline CDR1 is MNHEY and CDR2 is SVGEGT. CDR3 in amino acids: CAGSGRTGETQYF. For the CDR3, the DNA is TGTGCCGGCAGCGGGAGGACGGGAGAGACCCAGTACTTC.

This clone came up a few times. The rearrangement joins TRBV3-1 (or the pseudogene TRBV3-2) to TRBJ1-1, with 7 bases lining up with TRBD1. Trimming cost V 0 bases and J 5 bases; bases outside gene matches: 18. Germline V CDR1 and CDR2: LGHDT, YNNKEL (reference sequence). The CDR3 is 19 amino acids. CDR3 sequence (DNA): TGTGCCAGCAGCCAAGATCCAAAGATTTCATCACAGGGGCATACTGAAGCTTTCTTT. This sequence encodes CASSQDPKISSQGHTEAFF.

This clone was seen just once. The V gene is TRBV15, the J gene TRBJ1-2; tentative D call: TRBD1 (5 bases). The germline V and J ends were trimmed by 1 base and 1 base, with 13 bases remaining between them. CDR1 is LNHNV, CDR2 YYDKDF, per germline (reference sequence). The CDR3 is 16 amino acids. The CDR3 reads CATSRVGQGINYGYTF. The CDR3 DNA reads as TGTGCCACCAGCAGAGTGGGCCAGGGTATTAACTATGGCTACACCTTC.

This clone has only a few counts. V usage is TRBV3-1 (or the pseudogene TRBV3-2) and J usage is TRBJ2-2, with D perhaps being TRBD1 or TRBD2 (7 bases each). Between the trimmed V and J ends, which lost 4 bases and 5 bases, there was a span of 23 bases. From germline, CDR1 is LGHDT and CDR2 YNNKEL (reference sequence). The CDR3 has 18 amino acids. CDR3 DNA sequence: TGTGCCAGCAGCCTCCCCAGGGGGAGGGTCCGACGAACCGGGGAGCTGTTTTTT. Translation: CASSLPRGRVRRTGELFF.

The chain uses TRBV6-5 and TRBJ1-6, with 9 bases that match TRBD1. Unmatched junction bases numbered 4, after V lost 11 bases and J lost 5 bases. Germline CDR1 is MNHEY and CDR2 is SVGAGI. The CDR3 consists of 13 residues. The CDR3 loop is CAGGTGNNSPLHF. CDR3 in DNA: TGTGCCGGAGGGACAGGGAATAATTCACCCCTCCACTTT.

This sequence joins TRBV28 and TRBJ1-2, with D perhaps TRBD1 (5 bases). The CDR3 extends over 15 amino acids. Germline values: CDR1 MDHEN, CDR2 SYDVKM. V lost 7 bases and J lost 4, with 19 bases in between. CDR3 in amino acids: CASTVPFGGGYGYTF. The CDR3 DNA follows: TGTGCCAGCACCGTCCCGTTTGGGGGAGGCTATGGCTACACCTTC.

This clone has just one count. The chain employs TRBV5-1 and TRBJ2-7; 9 nucleotides agree with TRBD2. Trimming removed 5 bases from V and 3 bases from J; junction bases left unmatched: 6. This CDR3 comprises 14 residues. Germline CDR1 and CDR2: SGHRS and YFSETQ. The CDR3 nucleotides are TGCGCCAGCAGGCAGACTAGCGGCCGCTACGAGCAGTACTTC. It specifies CASRQTSGRYEQYF.

The V gene is TRBV18, the J gene TRBJ2-7; 10 nucleotides align to TRBD1. Germline CDR1 and CDR2: KGHSH and LQKENI. The CDR3 runs to 15 residues. The trim removed 2 bases at V and 5 bases at J, leaving 6 bases unmatched. The CDR3 reads CASSPSRDRGDEQYF. CDR3 in DNA: TGTGCCAGCTCACCATCCCGGGACAGGGGAGACGAGCAGTACTTC.

This chain joins TRBV3-1 (or the pseudogene TRBV3-2) and TRBJ1-5; D not resolved. V was pared by 4 bases and J by 7 bases, with 11 bases between. The CDR3 sequence is 13 residues long. Germline V gene data show CDR1 as LGHDT and CDR2 as YNNKEL (reference sequence). The CDR3 loop reads CASSPLGKQPQHF. CDR3 DNA: TGTGCCAGCAGCCCACTAGGGAAGCAGCCCCAGCATTTT.

The V gene is TRBV6-1, the J gene TRBJ2-2, with 9 bases lining up with TRBD1. Germline V gene lookup returns CDR1 MNHNS and CDR2 SASEGT. The CDR3 totals 18 residues. With 2 bases clipped from V and 8 bases from J, the junction kept 15 bases outside the gene matches. In nucleotides, the CDR3 is TGTGCCAGCAGTGAACCCACCGGGACAGGGAGAAGGATGGGGGAGCTGTTTTTT. It codes for CASSEPTGTGRRMGELFF.

This clone has only a few counts. The V call is TRBV19, the J call TRBJ2-7, with 9 bases lining up with TRBD2. CDR3 size: 18 residues. Germline CDR1 is LNHDA and CDR2 is SQIVND (reference sequence). Trimming removed 5 bases from V and 3 bases from J; junction bases left unmatched: 17. CDR3 in DNA: TGTGCCAGTAGTTCTAAGCTTCTCGGGCGGGAGGGGAGCTACGAGCAGTACTTC. Translated: CASSSKLLGREGSYEQYF.

V gene TRBV28 combines with J gene TRBJ2-7; TRBD1 is a possible D gene (5 bases). Germline CDR1 MDHEN, CDR2 SYDVKM. The CDR3 has 12 amino acids. Trimming took off 10 bases at V and 3 bases at J, with 13 bases between the two ends. This CDR3 reads CATLDTYYEQYF. Written as DNA, the CDR3 is TGTGCCACCTTGGACACGTACTACGAGCAGTACTTC.

This chain uses TRBV6-6 with TRBJ1-5, with D maybe TRBD1 (6 bases). The CDR3 contains 15 residues. Per the germline V gene, CDR1 is MNHNY and CDR2 is SVGAGI (reference sequence). The V end was cut by 7 bases, the J end by 7 bases, with 20 bases between. The DNA for the CDR3 is TGTGCCAGCACCTTAAACGGGGGGGCGGACCAGCCCCAGCATTTT. It codes for CASTLNGGADQPQHF.

V usage is TRBV30 and J usage is TRBJ2-1; the match to TRBD2 covers 8 bases. This CDR3 has 14 amino acids. Germline CDR1 is GTSNPN and CDR2 is SVGIG (reference sequence). V was pared by 8 bases and J by 8 bases, with 14 bases of the junction left unmatched. The CDR3: CAVKHSGKRDEQFF. The CDR3 bases are TGTGCCGTTAAACATAGCGGGAAGAGGGATGAGCAGTTCTTC.

V is TRBV10-3 and J is TRBJ1-1, with D tentatively TRBD1 (6 bases). Germline V gene data show CDR1 as ENHRY and CDR2 as SYGVKD. Trimming took off 11 bases at V and 6 bases at J, with 19 bases between the two ends. The CDR3 has 13 residues. Here the CDR3 reads CAASTQTGSEAFF. The CDR3 coding sequence is TGTGCCGCCAGCACCCAAACAGGGTCTGAAGCTTTCTTT.

The sample holds a few counts of this clone. The V and J genes are TRBV7-8 and TRBJ2-7; maybe TRBD2 (5 bases). The CDR3 is 16 residues long. Trimming removed 0 bases from V and 3 bases from J, with 15 bases in between. The germline CDR1 and CDR2 sequences are SGHVS and FQNEAQ. CDR3 sequence: CASSLAPVLAVYEQYF. The CDR3 nucleotides are TGTGCCAGCAGCTTAGCGCCGGTGCTAGCTGTCTACGAGCAGTACTTC.

This chain links TRBV3-1 (or the pseudogene TRBV3-2) with TRBJ2-2; TRBD1 aligns across 9 bases. This CDR3 comprises 15 residues. The germline gives CDR1 LGHDT, CDR2 YNNKEL (reference sequence). Trimming cost V 6 bases and J 5 bases; bases outside gene matches: 7. CDR3 in amino acids: CASSHRGRGTGELFF. The CDR3 DNA is TGTGCCAGCAGTCACAGGGGGCGAGGGACCGGGGAGCTGTTTTTT.

The chain carries TRBV7-8 and TRBJ1-5; the D is unclear. The CDR3 covers 16 residues. V was trimmed by 1 base and J by 0 bases, leaving 10 bases between them. CDR1 and CDR2 from the germline V gene are SGHVS and FQNEAQ. The CDR3 nucleotides read TGTGCCAGCAGCTTAGGACGGTGGTATAGCAATCAGCCCCAGCATTTT. Translating it yields CASSLGRWYSNQPQHF.

The chain has TRBV9 and TRBJ2-3, with TRBD2 matching 8 bases. CDR3 length equals 17 residues. J lost 5 bases, V lost 3 bases, and 14 bases had no gene match. Looked up from germline, CDR1 is SGDLS and CDR2 is YYNGEE. CDR3 loop: CASSAPAAGGWKDTQYF. In DNA form, the CDR3 reads TGTGCCAGCAGCGCCCCCGCGGCGGGAGGATGGAAAGATACGCAGTATTTT. Full variable domain (outside the CDR3, taken from reference TRBV9 and TRBJ2-3): DSGVTQTPKHLITATGQRVTLRCSPRSGDLSVYWYQQSLDQGLQFLIQYYNGEERAKGNILERFSAQQFPDLHSELNLSSLELGDSALYFCASSAPAAGGWKDTQYFGPGTRLTVL.

In DNA, the CDR3 is TGTGCCAATAGTAGGGCTCTCCAAGAGACCCAGTACTTC. Translation: CANSRALQETQYF. The V call is TRBV7-2, the J call TRBJ2-5; D not certain. Germline V gene lookup returns CDR1 SGHTA and CDR2 FQGNSA. The CDR3 loop spans 13 amino acids. The ends were cut back, 10 bases at V and 1 base at J, with 13 bases in the middle.

The sample holds a few counts of this clone. The V gene is TRBV6-5, the J gene TRBJ2-7; D gene uncertain. This CDR3 spans 14 amino acids. Between the trimmed V and J ends, which lost 6 bases and 2 bases, there was a span of 14 bases. CDR1 and CDR2 from the germline V gene are MNHEY and SVGAGI. CDR3 region: CASRPLGPAYEQYF. CDR3 DNA: TGTGCCAGCAGGCCTCTAGGGCCAGCCTACGAGCAGTACTTC.

This clone was counted once. The V gene is TRBV29-1, the J gene TRBJ2-1; 13 positions agree with TRBD2. The germline gives CDR1 SQVTM, CDR2 ANQGSEA. V lost 5 bases and J lost 0; bases outside the gene matches: 13. CDR3 length: 19 amino acids. CDR3 protein: CSVYRFGTSGVLSYNEQFF. DNA of the CDR3: TGCAGCGTTTACCGCTTCGGGACTAGCGGGGTTCTCTCCTACAATGAGCAGTTCTTC.

The chain links TRBV7-2 to TRBJ2-5; 7 nucleotides agree with TRBD2. The germline gives CDR1 SGHTA, CDR2 FQGNSA. V was clipped by 3 bases and J by 5 bases; unmatched bases: 3. This CDR3 is built from 13 residues. The CDR3 sequence is CASSFRREETQYF. CDR3 DNA: TGTGCCAGCAGCTTCAGGCGGGAGGAGACCCAGTACTTC.

This rearrangement joins TRBV11-2 to TRBJ1-2, with D possibly TRBD1 on 6 matching bases. This CDR3 has 14 residues. The V end was cut by 3 bases, the J end by 2 bases, with 10 bases between. Germline CDR1 and CDR2: SGHAT and FQNNGV. CDR3 in amino acids: CASSFGGANYGYTF. The CDR3 nucleotides are TGTGCCAGCAGCTTTGGGGGCGCAAACTATGGCTACACCTTC.

The CDR3 here is CATAASYNSPLHF. The DNA for the CDR3 is TGTGCCACCGCGGCCTCCTATAATTCACCCCTCCACTTT. This chain connects TRBV19 to TRBJ1-6, with D uncertain. The germline V gene has CDR1 LNHDA and CDR2 SQIVND (reference sequence). Between the trimmed V and J ends, which lost 10 bases and 0 bases, there was a span of 7 bases. The CDR3 has 13 residues.

The chain has TRBV5-1 and TRBJ2-7; TRBD1 might be the D (6 bases). The CDR3 length is 14 residues. Trimming took 1 base from V and 2 from J, leaving 10 bases between them. The germline V gene encodes CDR1 SGHRS and CDR2 YFSETQ. The CDR3 loop is CASSLYQGTYEQYF. Here the CDR3 DNA reads TGCGCCAGCAGCTTGTATCAGGGGACCTACGAGCAGTACTTC. The full variable domain, completed using reference TRBV5-1 and TRBJ2-7, is KAGVTQTPRYLIKTRGQQVTLSCSPISGHRSVSWYQQTPGQGLQFLFEYFSETQRNKGNFPGRFSGRQFSNSRSEMNVSTLELGDSALYLCASSLYQGTYEQYFGPGTRLTVT.

The chain links TRBV21-1 to TRBJ1-3. TRBV21-1 is labeled a pseudogene. The CDR3 has 15 residues. This CDR3 is CASSKAQGSTNTIYF. In DNA form, the CDR3 reads TGTGCCAGCAGCAAAGCGCAAGGTAGTACAAACACCATATATTTT.